A selection of T cell receptor beta chains follows, all from one sample in a study of shared clonotypes between healthy human individuals. Sequenced by immunoSEQ multiplex PCR; TCRdb stores in-frame clones only, minus some. The table has about 2.4 million clones, roughly 93% seen once. The sequenced sample was naive CD4+ T cells from PBMCs. These receptors were taken from a man younger than 35 in good health. Some clones in this sample may be carry-over from other donors' samples. The CDR3 runs from the conserved cysteine through the conserved F or W.

j_call: TRBJ1-5
v_call: TRBV6-1
cdr3_aa: CASSPEGGQGQPQHF

j_call: TRBJ2-2
v_call: TRBV28
cdr3_aa: CASSNLRLDRDRNTGELFF

j_call: TRBJ1-6
v_call: TRBV28
cdr3_aa: CASSPLSRFVSPLHF

j_call: TRBJ2-7
v_call: TRBV6-1
cdr3_aa: CASTQTHSYEQYF

j_call: TRBJ2-1
v_call: TRBV18
cdr3_aa: CASSPSQGNEQFF

j_call: TRBJ1-2
v_call: TRBV28
cdr3_aa: CASSLTRLGYGYTF

j_call: TRBJ2-7
v_call: TRBV11-3
cdr3_aa: CASSLARFSEQYF

j_call: TRBJ2-7
v_call: TRBV9
cdr3_aa: CASSVGLPGGEQYF

j_call: TRBJ2-3
v_call: TRBV6-1
cdr3_aa: CAAGRLAGTDTQYF

j_call: TRBJ2-2
v_call: TRBV7-9
cdr3_aa: CAFLIQVSNTGELFF

j_call: TRBJ1-4
v_call: TRBV25-1
cdr3_aa: CASSAGKNEKLFF

j_call: TRBJ2-3
v_call: TRBV28
cdr3_aa: CASRKPLGLSTDTQYF

j_call: TRBJ1-2
v_call: TRBV7-3
cdr3_aa: CASSLAQDSGYTF

j_call: TRBJ1-1
v_call: TRBV29-1
cdr3_aa: CSVVFWGRVPEAFF

j_call: TRBJ1-4
v_call: TRBV7-9
cdr3_aa: CASSLAEWGRTNEKLFF

j_call: TRBJ1-4
v_call: TRBV27
cdr3_aa: CASSRAAENEKLFF

j_call: TRBJ1-5
v_call: TRBV27
cdr3_aa: CASSIDSLNQPQHF

j_call: TRBJ1-1
v_call: TRBV7-9
cdr3_aa: CASSSQAEWVEAFF

j_call: TRBJ1-1
v_call: TRBV21-1
cdr3_aa: CASSPRGRVNTEAFF

j_call: TRBJ2-1
v_call: TRBV6-4
cdr3_aa: CASRETRLADEQFF

j_call: TRBJ1-3
v_call: TRBV28
cdr3_aa: CASRIGGTSSSGNTIYF

j_call: TRBJ2-2
v_call: TRBV5-1
cdr3_aa: CASLPAGRNTGELFF

j_call: TRBJ2-7
v_call: TRBV6-1
cdr3_aa: CASSQTGDLHEQYF

j_call: TRBJ2-7
v_call: TRBV18
cdr3_aa: CASSPGTFYEQYF

j_call: TRBJ1-4
v_call: TRBV19
cdr3_aa: CASRPPRRDSDATNEKLFF

j_call: TRBJ2-3
v_call: TRBV11-1
cdr3_aa: CASSKREGRSTDTQYF

j_call: TRBJ1-5
v_call: TRBV4-2
cdr3_aa: CASSQESQGASQPQHF

j_call: TRBJ2-1
v_call: TRBV10-2
cdr3_aa: CASGGLAGVGEQFF

j_call: NA
v_call: TRBV5-4
cdr3_aa: CASRRQGADEQYF

j_call: TRBJ2-2
v_call: TRBV7-9
cdr3_aa: CASSLARGPNTGELFF

j_call: TRBJ2-1
v_call: TRBV5-1
cdr3_aa: CASSDLGGTTGWDEQFF

j_call: TRBJ1-3
v_call: TRBV11-2
cdr3_aa: CAAREAGNTIYF

j_call: TRBJ1-2
v_call: TRBV28
cdr3_aa: CASSFQGGSGYGYTF

j_call: TRBJ2-7
v_call: TRBV11-2
cdr3_aa: CASSRSVVYEQYF

j_call: TRBJ2-1
v_call: TRBV6-1
cdr3_aa: CASSSKGGLNEQFF

j_call: TRBJ1-5
v_call: TRBV6-1
cdr3_aa: CASRRQGTQHF

j_call: TRBJ2-5
v_call: TRBV27
cdr3_aa: CASSSSSGSRETQYF

j_call: TRBJ2-3
v_call: TRBV11-1
cdr3_aa: CASSLGGRYGTDTQYF

j_call: TRBJ2-5
v_call: TRBV11-2
cdr3_aa: CASSGQETQYF

j_call: TRBJ2-2
v_call: TRBV5-1
cdr3_aa: CASSLAGINTGELFF

j_call: NA
v_call: TRBV7-2
cdr3_aa: CASSSAGGFYEQYF

j_call: TRBJ2-1
v_call: TRBV19
cdr3_aa: CASSIGGREGGEQFF

j_call: TRBJ1-1
v_call: TRBV9
cdr3_aa: CASSVRAGATEAFF

j_call: TRBJ2-3
v_call: TRBV2
cdr3_aa: CASSETSGVADTQYF

j_call: TRBJ2-2
v_call: TRBV11-3
cdr3_aa: CASSLGVHGELFF

j_call: TRBJ2-1
v_call: TRBV5-1
cdr3_aa: CASSIRTLRGEQFF

j_call: TRBJ2-7
v_call: TRBV5-1
cdr3_aa: CASSLAGLWGYEQYF

j_call: TRBJ2-1
v_call: TRBV7-8
cdr3_aa: CASSLRSVGSYNEQFF

j_call: TRBJ2-2
v_call: TRBV5-1
cdr3_aa: CASSGGLAGAGELFF

j_call: TRBJ2-5
v_call: TRBV5-1
cdr3_aa: CASSSRGETQYF

j_call: TRBJ1-1
v_call: TRBV6-1
cdr3_aa: CASSEARRNTEAFF